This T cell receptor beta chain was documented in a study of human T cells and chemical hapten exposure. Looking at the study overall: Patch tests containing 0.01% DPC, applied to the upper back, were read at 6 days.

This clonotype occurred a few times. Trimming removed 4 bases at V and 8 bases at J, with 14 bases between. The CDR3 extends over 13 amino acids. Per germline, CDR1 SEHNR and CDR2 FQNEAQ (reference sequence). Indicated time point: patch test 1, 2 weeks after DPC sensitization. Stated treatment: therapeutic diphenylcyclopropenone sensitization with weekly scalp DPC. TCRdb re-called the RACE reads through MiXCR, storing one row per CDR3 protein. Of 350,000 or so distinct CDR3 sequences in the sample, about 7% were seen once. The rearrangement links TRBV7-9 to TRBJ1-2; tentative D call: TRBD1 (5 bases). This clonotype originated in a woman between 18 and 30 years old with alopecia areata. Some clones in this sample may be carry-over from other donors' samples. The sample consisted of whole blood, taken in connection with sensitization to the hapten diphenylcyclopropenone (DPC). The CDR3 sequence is CASSSDIRYGYTF. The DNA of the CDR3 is TGTGCCAGCAGCTCGGACATTCGTTACGGCTACACCTTC.